A single sample gave rise to the 2 T cell receptor beta chains below, sequenced in a study of blood T cell repertoires in COVID-19 (TCRdb year 2020). The library was built by means of the immunoSEQ multiplex PCR assay. TCRdb stores this immuneACCESS table with in-frame sequences only. Part of the clones is absent; in the studies checked, under half of the shortfall reflects unresolved V genes, and no reason is known for the rest. The sample profile shows 70,000 to 80,000 clones; about 89% of them were found once. In total, the top ten clones hold about 12% of the sample. Material for sequencing was peripheral blood. The source of these receptors is a woman in her fifties or sixties with acute or convalescent COVID-19.

The rearrangement uses TRBV27 and TRBJ2-3, with 8 bases identical to TRBD2. This CDR3 region has 13 residues. Germline V CDR1 and CDR2: MNHEY, SMNVEV (reference sequence). Losses at the gene ends were 2 bases for V and 9 bases for J; bases not matched to a gene: 4. The CDR3 reads CASSLQTGGTQYF. The CDR3 region has the DNA TGTGCCAGCAGTTTACAGACGGGAGGGACGCAGTATTTT.

The J gene is TRBJ2-3, the V gene TRBV5-4, with TRBD2 matching 11 bases. J gave up 4 bases and V 3 bases, and 7 bases lay outside the gene matches. The CDR3 consists of 16 residues. Germline V gene sequence: CDR1 SGHNT, CDR2 YYREEE (reference sequence). The DNA of the CDR3 is TGTGCCAGCAGCTCCCCGACTAGCGGGGTTGCAGATACGCAGTATTTT. Protein: CASSSPTSGVADTQYF.